The entry that follows covers one TCR beta chain sequence. V dropped 10 bases and J dropped 2; count of bases not matched to a gene: 22. The CDR3 length is 19 residues. The V gene's germline CDR1 is MDHEN and CDR2 SYDVKM. Expressed TCRB transcripts were sequenced because the entire RNA isolate underwent reverse transcription. Sequencing used immunoSEQ multiplex PCR; TCRdb keeps in-frame clones, though not all of them. Altogether about 150,000 clones are present, around a tenth being singletons, with the ten largest covering 0.68%. This sample stems from a study of beta chain features in type 1 diabetes. Overall study: Cells sorted and examined across all samples totaled 85 million to 130 million.

The rearrangement links TRBV28 to TRBJ1-4; 7 bases align to TRBD1. What was sequenced was central memory CD4+ T cells from blood. The sequence derives from a man aged 18-30 years in good health. The CDR3 DNA follows: TGTGCCACCCGGGACGGGACAGTTATTGCAGGAGGGACTAATGAAAAACTGTTTTTT. It yields the protein CATRDGTVIAGGTNEKLFF.